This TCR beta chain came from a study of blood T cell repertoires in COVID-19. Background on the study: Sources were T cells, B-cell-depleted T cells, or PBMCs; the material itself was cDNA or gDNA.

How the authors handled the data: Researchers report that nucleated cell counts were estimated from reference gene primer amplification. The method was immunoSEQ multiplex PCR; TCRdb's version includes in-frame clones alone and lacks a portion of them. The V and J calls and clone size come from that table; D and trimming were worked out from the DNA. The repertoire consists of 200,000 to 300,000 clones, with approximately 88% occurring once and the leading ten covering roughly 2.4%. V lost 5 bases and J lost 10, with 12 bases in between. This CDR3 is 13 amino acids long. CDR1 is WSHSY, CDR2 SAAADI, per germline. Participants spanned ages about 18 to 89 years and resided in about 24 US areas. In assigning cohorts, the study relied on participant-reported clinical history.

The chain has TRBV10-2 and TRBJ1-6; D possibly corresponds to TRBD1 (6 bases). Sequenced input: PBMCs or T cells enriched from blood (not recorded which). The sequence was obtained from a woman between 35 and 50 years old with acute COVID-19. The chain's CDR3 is CASSTYRESPLHF. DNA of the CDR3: TGCGCCAGCAGTACATACAGGGAATCACCCCTCCACTTT.